The next 27 T cell receptor beta chains were all read from a single sample in a study of T cell changes during pregnancy in multiple sclerosis. Some clones are missing from TCRdb's copy, which holds only in-frame ones; the method was immunoSEQ multiplex PCR. The repertoire has nearly 60,000 clones, 91% of them found once; the top ten carry 0.49%. Sequenced here: CD4+ T cells from peripheral blood mononuclear cells, sampled after pregnancy. Receptor source: a female donor in good health, enrolled as a control in a pregnancy study.

J is TRBJ1-4 and V is TRBV19; D unclear. V dropped 5 bases and J dropped 8 bases, with 15 bases sitting between them. The CDR3 length is 14 residues. CDR1 LNHDA and CDR2 SQIVND come from the germline V gene (reference sequence). The chain's CDR3 is CASSGEGTREKLFF. Here the CDR3 DNA reads TGTGCCAGTAGTGGGGAGGGCACGAGGGAAAAACTGTTTTTT.

The rearrangement joins TRBV4-2 to TRBJ1-4; tentative D call: TRBD1 (5 bases). V lost 0 bases and J 0 bases, leaving 17 bases between the germline ends. CDR3 length: 19 residues. Germline values: CDR1 LGHNA, CDR2 YNFKEQ. CDR3 protein: CASSQDVTGGVATNEKLFF. The CDR3 DNA is TGTGCCAGCAGCCAAGATGTAACGGGGGGAGTTGCAACTAATGAAAAACTGTTTTTT.

The chain joins TRBV2 to TRBJ1-2, with D perhaps TRBD1 (5 bases). Trimming pared 7 bases from V and 1 base from J, leaving 16 bases between. CDR3 length: 15 residues. The germline CDR1 and CDR2 sequences are SNHLY and FYNNEI. The CDR3 coding sequence is TGTGCCAGCACACGGGGGAGGGAGGGTAACTATGGCTACACCTTC. The encoded protein is CASTRGREGNYGYTF.

The rearrangement links TRBV7-9 to TRBJ2-1, with 7 bases that match TRBD1. Germline CDR1 reads SEHNR; CDR2 reads FQNEAQ (reference sequence). The CDR3 extends over 17 amino acids. The ends lost 5 bases at V and 3 bases at J; junction bases unmatched: 13. CDR3 protein: CASSPRPGQRYYNEQFF. The CDR3 DNA sequence: TGTGCCAGCAGCCCAAGACCGGGACAGCGATACTACAATGAGCAGTTCTTC. The complete variable domain, with remaining parts taken from reference TRBV7-9 and TRBJ2-1, reads DTGVSQNPRHKITKRGQNVTFRCDPISEHNRLYWYRQTLGQGPEFLTYFQNEAQLEKSRLLSDRFSAERPKGSFSTLEIQRTEQGDSAMYLCASSPRPGQRYYNEQFFGPGTRLTVL.

This chain links TRBV5-1 with TRBJ1-4; D is undetermined. With 0 bases removed from V and 4 bases from J, the gap between germline ends came to 16 bases. The germline gives CDR1 SGHRS, CDR2 YFSETQ. The CDR3 runs to 17 residues. CDR3 sequence reads: CASSLGASSANNEKLFF. The CDR3 coding sequence is TGCGCCAGCAGCTTGGGGGCCTCGTCAGCAAATAATGAAAAACTGTTTTTT.

V usage is TRBV5-1 and J usage is TRBJ2-3; 8 nucleotides line up with TRBD2. CDR3 length: 16 residues. V shed 4 bases, J shed 2 bases, and the junction held 9 bases outside the gene matches. CDR1 SGHRS and CDR2 YFSETQ come from the germline V gene. CDR3 DNA sequence: TGCGCCAGCAGCCCGGGTTTAGCGGGAAACACAGATACGCAGTATTTT. Translating gives CASSPGLAGNTDTQYF.

The rearrangement links TRBV6-6 to TRBJ2-2; a possible D gene is TRBD1 (6 bases). The V and J ends lost 4 bases and 4 bases respectively, with 13 bases between them. The germline V gene encodes CDR1 MNHNY and CDR2 SVGAGI (reference sequence). The CDR3 is 15 residues long. CDR3 protein: CASSSHRAGTGELFF. The CDR3 DNA reads as TGTGCCAGCAGTTCGCACAGGGCGGGCACCGGGGAGCTGTTTTTT.

V gene TRBV6-1 combines with J gene TRBJ1-6, with TRBD1 as a possible D gene (5 bases). Germline V lookup: CDR1 MNHNS, CDR2 SASEGT. The CDR3 is 17 amino acids. V gave up 4 bases and J gave up 7 bases, with 20 bases separating them. CDR3 in amino acids: CASSASRRTFRNSPLHF. CDR3 nucleotides: TGTGCCAGCAGTGCAAGTAGACGGACATTTCGCAATTCACCCCTCCACTTT.

About this clone: Germline is not matched at one junction end, which may reflect a read error. V gene TRBV18 combines with J gene TRBJ2-1, with no clear D. Germline lookup yields CDR1 KGHSH and CDR2 LQKENI. This CDR3 has 15 amino acids. This CDR3 is CASSPQLASAGEQFF. CDR3 nucleotide sequence: TGTGCCAGCTCCCCACAGTTAGCATCTGCCGGTGAGCAGTTCTTC.

The chain employs TRBV10-1 and TRBJ1-1; a possible D gene is TRBD1 (6 bases). The germline V and J ends were trimmed by 4 bases and 5 bases, with 11 bases remaining between them. The CDR3 is made up of 13 amino acids. Germline V gene data show CDR1 as WNHNN and CDR2 as SYGVQD (reference sequence). CDR3 nucleotide sequence: TGCGCCAGCAGTGGAGGGGGTCGGACTGAAGCTTTCTTT. Protein: CASSGGGRTEAFF.

The chain has TRBV1 and TRBJ2-7; TRBD2 is the table's D call, not checked against the DNA. TRBV1 constitutes a pseudogene. The CDR3 sequence is 13 residues long. The CDR3 bases are TGCCCCACCGGATGGCAGGGACTCTACGAGCAGTACTTC. Amino acid sequence: CPTGWQGLYEQYF.

The CDR3 DNA follows: TGTGCCAGTAGTATCCAGGGCGGAAGCTATGGCTACACCTTC. Translating it yields CASSIQGGSYGYTF. This sequence joins TRBV19 and TRBJ1-2; possible D gene TRBD1, 5 bases. This CDR3 contains 14 residues. Per germline, CDR1 LNHDA and CDR2 SQIVND (reference sequence). Trimming took off 3 bases at V and 4 bases at J, with 12 bases between the two ends.

The chain joins TRBV14 to TRBJ1-2; TRBD1 matches 9 bases. J was trimmed by 8 bases and V by 1 base; bases with no gene match: 8. CDR3 length: 15 residues. The V gene's germline CDR1 is SGHDN and CDR2 FVKESK. The CDR3 sequence: CASSQVETGGRGYTF. DNA for the CDR3: TGTGCCAGCAGCCAAGTGGAGACAGGGGGTCGGGGCTACACCTTC. Filled out from reference TRBV14 and TRBJ1-2, the complete variable domain reads EAGVTQFPSHSVIEKGQTVTLRCDPISGHDNLYWYRRVMGKEIKFLLHFVKESKQDESGMPNNRFLAERTGGTYSTLKVQPAELEDSGVYFCASSQVETGGRGYTFGSGTRLTVV.

About this clone: The junction and the germline gene differ at one end; a read error may be behind it. The sample has other DNA sequences that encode this CDR3 too. The chain uses TRBV9 and TRBJ2-1, with 9 bases fitting TRBD1. The CDR3 is 14 amino acids. CDR1 is SGDLS and CDR2 is YYNGEE in the germline V gene. CDR3 in amino acids: CASSGQGTYNEQFF. The DNA for the CDR3 is TGCGCCAGCAGTGGACAGGGGACCTACAATGAGCAGTTCTTC.

The gene calls are TRBV4-3 and TRBJ1-5; weak D call: TRBD1 (5 bases). Germline V CDR1 and CDR2: LGHNA, YSLEER. V lost 1 base, J lost 6 bases, and 13 bases lay in between. This CDR3 contains 15 residues. The CDR3 loop reads CASSQGSGGSQPQHF. CDR3 DNA sequence: TGCGCCAGCAGCCAAGGGTCGGGGGGAAGTCAGCCCCAGCATTTT.

The V call is TRBV2, the J call TRBJ2-7; tentatively, D is TRBD1 (6 bases). V lost 3 bases, J lost 2 bases, and 14 bases lay in between. CDR1 is SNHLY and CDR2 is FYNNEI in the germline V gene. This CDR3 region has 15 residues. CDR3 sequence (DNA): TGTGCCAGCAGTGACCTCGGGACAAGCGCCTACGAGCAGTACTTC. Translating it yields CASSDLGTSAYEQYF.

J is TRBJ2-2 and V is TRBV5-4; D may be TRBD1 (5 bases). The CDR3 contains 14 residues. Per germline, CDR1 SGHNT and CDR2 YYREEE (reference sequence). V was clipped by 5 bases and J by 3 bases, with 11 bases between them. The CDR3 nucleotides read TGTGCCAGCAGTCAGGACACGTACACCGGGGAGCTGTTTTTT. As protein: CASSQDTYTGELFF.

In its sample, this clone was seen once. This sample also contains other DNA sequences that code for the same CDR3. This chain uses TRBV11-3 with TRBJ1-1; no clear D gene. The germline gives CDR1 SGHNT, CDR2 YENEEA. Deletions cut 2 bases from V and 1 base from J, with 8 bases between. This CDR3 has 14 amino acids. CDR3 nucleotide sequence: TGTGCCAGCAGCTTATCAGCAGGGAACACTGAAGCTTTCTTT. Amino acid sequence: CASSLSAGNTEAFF. The full variable domain, rest sourced from reference TRBV11-3 and TRBJ1-1, is EAGVVQSPRYKIIEKKQPVAFWCNPISGHNTLYWYLQNLGQGPELLIRYENEEAVDDSQLPKDRFSAERLKGVDSTLKIQPAELGDSAVYLCASSLSAGNTEAFFGQGTRLTVV.

This clone has only one observation. V is TRBV2 and J is TRBJ1-2; tentatively, D is TRBD1 (6 bases). Trimming took 1 base from V and 4 from J, leaving 10 bases between them. CDR3 size: 14 residues. CDR1 and CDR2 (germline): SNHLY, FYNNEI. The CDR3 region is CASSEGQGIYGYTF. In DNA, the CDR3 is TGTGCCAGCAGTGAAGGGCAGGGGATCTATGGCTACACCTTC.

Regarding this clone: At the DNA level, this CDR3 is encoded by other sequences in the same sample as well. V and J are TRBV2 and TRBJ1-3, with 7 bases matching TRBD1. Germline V gives CDR1 SNHLY, CDR2 FYNNEI. The CDR3 consists of 16 residues. V dropped 1 base and J dropped 0; count of bases not matched to a gene: 3. The CDR3 DNA reads as TGTGCCAGCAGTGAAGGACAGGGTAACTCTGGAAACACCATATATTTT. Protein: CASSEGQGNSGNTIYF.

Here the CDR3 reads CASNSRWDYRTDTQYF. The CDR3 bases are TGTGCCAGCAACTCTCGATGGGACTATCGCACAGATACGCAGTATTTT. The chain joins TRBV7-2 to TRBJ2-3; 7 positions agree with TRBD2. V lost 7 bases to trimming and J lost 1 base; unmatched junction nucleotides: 11. CDR1 is SGHTA and CDR2 is FQGNSA in the germline V gene. CDR3 length equals 16 residues.

The chain joins TRBV7-3 to TRBJ1-4; D remains unclear. CDR1 and CDR2 from the germline V gene are SGHTA and FQGTGA. Trimming took 0 bases from V and 6 from J, leaving 5 bases between them. This CDR3 contains 13 residues. CDR3 bases: TGTGCCAGCAGCTTAACCCCTGATGAAAAACTGTTTTTT. Its translation: CASSLTPDEKLFF.

The rearrangement joins TRBV11-2 to TRBJ1-2; 7 nucleotides align to TRBD1. The V segment lost 6 bases and the J segment 2 bases; nucleotides outside the gene matches: 3. Germline V gives CDR1 SGHAT, CDR2 FQNNGV. There are 13 residues in the CDR3. The CDR3: CASRTTGNYGYTF. The DNA of the CDR3 is TGTGCCAGCAGAACGACAGGGAACTATGGCTACACCTTC.

The chain carries TRBV11-3 and TRBJ2-7; 7 bases match TRBD1. With V trimmed by 6 bases and J by 6 bases, 5 bases remained unmatched. The V gene's germline CDR1 is SGHNT and CDR2 YENEEA. The CDR3 has 12 residues. The DNA for the CDR3 is TGTGCCAGCAGGCGGACAGGTCTCGAGCAGTACTTC. Its protein is CASRRTGLEQYF.

The gene calls are TRBV6-5 and TRBJ1-4, with D uncertain. The germline gives CDR1 MNHEY, CDR2 SVGAGI. Trimming stripped 5 bases from V and 6 bases from J, with 10 bases between. The CDR3 is made up of 13 amino acids. CDR3 amino acids: CASSTPPDEKLFF. The DNA of the CDR3 is TGTGCCAGCAGTACCCCCCCGGATGAAAAACTGTTTTTT.

The chain couples TRBV6-6 to TRBJ1-1; TRBD1 matches 7 bases. V was clipped by 7 bases and J by 5 bases; unmatched bases: 7. The CDR3 consists of 13 residues. Looked up from germline, CDR1 is MNHNY and CDR2 is SVGAGI (reference sequence). The CDR3 DNA follows: TGTGCCAGCACCGCCCCAGGGGGAACTGAAGCTTTCTTT. Translating gives CASTAPGGTEAFF.

The sample holds one count of this clone. V and J are TRBV7-2 and TRBJ2-4; a weak D match, TRBD2 (6 bases). The CDR3 consists of 17 residues. The germline gives CDR1 SGHTA, CDR2 FQGNSA. The V gene lost 4 bases and the J gene lost 4 bases, with 20 bases spanning the gap. DNA of the CDR3: TGTGCCAGCAGCTCCTCCGGGACTGCCAATCCAAAAAACATTCAGTACTTC. This encodes CASSSSGTANPKNIQYF.